In its sample, the clone carrying this T cell receptor (beta chain) ranks as medium-sized. Its specificity is unknown. Four subsets defined by PD-1 and/or TIGIT were sorted from live CD3+CD8+TCRalphabeta+ cells. This specimen belongs to a study of circulating CD8 cells and anti-PD-1 response in melanoma. The overall study: Responders had complete or partial responses; non-responders had stable or progressive disease. Overall study findings and caveats: Expanded sorted subsets were checked for tumor reactivity using peptides. Most experiments lacked replicates.

Each library started from roughly 16 ng of total RNA using the QIAseq Immune Repertoire TCR panel. Each CDR3 protein gets one entry after TCRdb re-called the reads with MiXCR. Of approximately 260 distinct CDR3 sequences listed, over 9.5% are singletons. The CDR3 extends over 17 amino acids. Germline V gene sequence: CDR1 SGHTA, CDR2 FQGNSA. Deletions cut 0 bases from V and 2 bases from J, with 14 bases between. The rearrangement joins TRBV7-2 to TRBJ2-1; D possibly corresponds to TRBD1 (6 bases). This TCR came from a human donor with melanoma. Specimen: CD8+ T cells from PBMCs, collected at baseline or after one month of anti-PD-1 therapy (not recorded which). DNA of the CDR3: TGTGCCAGCAGCTTAGCCCCAGGGGTAGGAACCTACAATGAGCAGTTCTTC. This encodes CASSLAPGVGTYNEQFF.